These 3 T cell receptor beta chains were all obtained from the same sample, sequenced in a study of naive and memory T cell subsets. Two oligonucleotides, mixed equimolar, formed the beta constant-region primer covering TRBC1 and TRBC2. TCRdb itself ran the UMI-ligation and nested PCR reads through MiXCR, one entry per CDR3 protein. The sample contains some 100,000 distinct CDR3 sequences, 7% to 7.5% of which appear only once. The sequencing input was central memory CD4+ T cells from blood. The receptor source for this set is a human donor in good health.

This clonotype was seen many times. The chain has TRBV5-1 and TRBJ2-1; 8 nucleotides match TRBD2. Trimming cost V 4 bases and J 7 bases; bases outside gene matches: 13. The CDR3 extends over 16 amino acids. From germline, CDR1 is SGHRS and CDR2 YFSETQ. CDR3 sequence (DNA): TGCGCCAGCAGCCGTCTTACTAGCGGAGTACGAAATGAGCAGTTCTTC. Residues: CASSRLTSGVRNEQFF. The full variable domain, in which reference TRBV5-1 and TRBJ2-1 provide the parts outside the CDR3, is KAGVTQTPRYLIKTRGQQVTLSCSPISGHRSVSWYQQTPGQGLQFLFEYFSETQRNKGNFPGRFSGRQFSNSRSEMNVSTLELGDSALYLCASSRLTSGVRNEQFFGPGTRLTVL.

The chain employs TRBV20-1 and TRBJ2-3; 16 bases match TRBD2. The CDR3 spans 14 residues. Unmatched junction bases numbered 4, after V lost 5 bases and J lost 8 bases. CDR1 is DFQATT and CDR2 is SNEGSKA in the germline V gene (reference sequence). CDR3 residues: CSAGTSGGAGTQYF. The CDR3 region has the DNA TGCAGTGCTGGGACTAGCGGGGGGGCTGGTACGCAGTATTTT.

This clonotype appeared many times. The chain has TRBV2 and TRBJ2-7; 14 positions match TRBD2. CDR3 length equals 14 residues. The V and J ends lost 7 bases and 5 bases, in that order; junction bases with no gene match: 4. CDR1 and CDR2 from the germline V gene are SNHLY and FYNNEI. The chain's CDR3 is CASNRLAGGDEQYF. In DNA form, the CDR3 reads TGTGCCAGCAACAGACTAGCGGGAGGGGACGAGCAGTACTTC.